This T cell receptor beta chain was captured by sequencing in a study of blood T cells in healthy people across ages. Primed by a sample-barcoded 5' primer and a J-beta primer mix, a second PCR proceeded for about 7 to 11 cycles. TCRdb independently ran MiXCR on the 5' RACE reads; one entry per CDR3 protein. The repertoire holds roughly 800,000 distinct CDR3 sequences, with around 34% as singletons. Germline loops: CDR1 SGHTA, CDR2 FQGNSA. CDR3 length: 16 amino acids. V was pared by 5 bases and J by 3 bases, with 12 bases of the junction left unmatched. The rearrangement uses TRBV7-2 and TRBJ2-5, with 7 bases fitting TRBD1. This receptor was taken from a man between 18 and 29 years old in good health. Sequenced material: blood. The DNA for the CDR3 is TGTGCCAGCAGCCAACCCAGGGGGTTCGTCGAAGAGACCCAGTACTTC. Amino acids: CASSQPRGFVEETQYF.